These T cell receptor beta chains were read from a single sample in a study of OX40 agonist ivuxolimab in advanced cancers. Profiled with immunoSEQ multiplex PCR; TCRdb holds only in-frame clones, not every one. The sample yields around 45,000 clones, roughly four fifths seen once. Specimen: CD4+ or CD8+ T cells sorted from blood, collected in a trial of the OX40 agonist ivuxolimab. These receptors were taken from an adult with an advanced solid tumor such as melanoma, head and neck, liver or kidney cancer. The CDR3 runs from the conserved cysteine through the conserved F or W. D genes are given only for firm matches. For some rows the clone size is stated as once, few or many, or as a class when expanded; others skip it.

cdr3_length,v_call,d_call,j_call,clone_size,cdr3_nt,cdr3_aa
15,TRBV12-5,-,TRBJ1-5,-,TGTGCTAGTGGTCCCGGACCAGTCAGCAATCAGCCCCAGCATTTT,CASGPGPVSNQPQHF
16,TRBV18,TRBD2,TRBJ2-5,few,TGTGCCAGCTCACCAAGCGGTAGCGGGAGTCGAGAGACCCAGTACTTC,CASSPSGSGSRETQYF
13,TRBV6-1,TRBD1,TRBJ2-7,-,TGTGCCAGCAGAAAGACAGGGGCCCACGAGCAGTACTTC,CASRKTGAHEQYF
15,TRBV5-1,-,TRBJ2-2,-,TGCGCCAGCAGCCTCGGGAACCCAAGCACCGGGGAGCTGTTTTTT,CASSLGNPSTGELFF
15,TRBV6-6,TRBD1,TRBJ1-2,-,TGTGCCAGCAGTTACTCGAAGGGACAGGGAGAAGGCTACACCTTC,CASSYSKGQGEGYTF
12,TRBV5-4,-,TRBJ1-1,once,TGTGCCAGCAGCCAGTGGACTGCTGAAGCTTTCTTT,CASSQWTAEAFF
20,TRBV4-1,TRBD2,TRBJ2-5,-,TGCGCCAGCAGCAGCCGACCCCCCGAGCGGGAGAGCGTTGGCCAAGAGACCCAGTACTTC,CASSSRPPERESVGQETQYF
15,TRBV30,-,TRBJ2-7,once,TGTGCCTGGACCCGCCTGGCTAGCCCCTCCTACGAGCAGTACTTC,CAWTRLASPSYEQYF
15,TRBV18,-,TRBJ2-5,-,TGTGCCAGCTCACTTCAGAGCGGGTCCCAAGAGACCCAGTACTTC,CASSLQSGSQETQYF
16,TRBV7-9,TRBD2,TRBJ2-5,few,TGTGCCAGCAGCCCGGGGACTAGCGGGAGCGGGGAGACCCAGTACTTC,CASSPGTSGSGETQYF
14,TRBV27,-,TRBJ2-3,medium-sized,TGTGCCAGCAGTTTATCGTATAGCACAGATACGCAGTATTTT,CASSLSYSTDTQYF
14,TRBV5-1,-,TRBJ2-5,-,TGCGCCAGCAGCTTCCGGGACCACCAAGAGACCCAGTACTTC,CASSFRDHQETQYF
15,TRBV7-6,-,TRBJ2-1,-,TGTGCCAGCAGCAACCTTTTAAACGACGGTAATGAGCAGTTCTTC,CASSNLLNDGNEQFF
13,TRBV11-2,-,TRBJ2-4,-,TGTGCCAGCAGCTTAGCCGGGACCAACATTCAGTACTTC,CASSLAGTNIQYF
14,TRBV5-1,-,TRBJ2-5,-,TGCGCCAGCAGCTCTTGGGGGATACAAGAGACCCAGTACTTC,CASSSWGIQETQYF
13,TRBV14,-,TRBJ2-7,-,TGTGCCAGCAGCCAAGTTCAGGGCTACGAGCAGTACTTC,CASSQVQGYEQYF
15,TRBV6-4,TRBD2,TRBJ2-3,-,TGTGCCAGCAGTACTAGCGGAAACGTTGGAGATACGCAGTATTTT,CASSTSGNVGDTQYF
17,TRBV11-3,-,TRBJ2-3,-,TGTGCCAGCAGCTTAGGGGCCCTTGGCGGGGGCACAGATACGCAGTATTTT,CASSLGALGGGTDTQYF
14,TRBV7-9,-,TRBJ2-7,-,TGTGCCAGCACCTTGGGACCCACGTTCTACGAGCAGTACTTC,CASTLGPTFYEQYF
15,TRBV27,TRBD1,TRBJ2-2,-,TGTGCCAGCAGTGTAAGACAGGGGGCGCGAGGGGAGCTGTTTTTT,CASSVRQGARGELFF
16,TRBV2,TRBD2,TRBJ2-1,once,TGTGCCAGCAGTGAAAGTGGGACTAGCGGGAGGAATGAGCAGTTCTTC,CASSESGTSGRNEQFF
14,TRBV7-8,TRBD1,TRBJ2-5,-,TGTGCCAGCGTCAAGGACAGGTGGGGGGAGACCCAGTACTTC,CASVKDRWGETQYF
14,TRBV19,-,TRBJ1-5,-,TGTGCCAGCGAACCCACGGGACACAATCAGCCCCAGCATTTT,CASEPTGHNQPQHF
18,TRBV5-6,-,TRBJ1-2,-,TGTGCCAGCAGCTTTGGGGAGTCCGACGGAGGGGCTAACTATGGCTACACCTTC,CASSFGESDGGANYGYTF
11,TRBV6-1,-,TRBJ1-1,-,TGTGCCAGCAGATATCAAGCTGAAGCTTTCTTT,CASRYQAEAFF
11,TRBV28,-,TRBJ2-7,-,TGTGCCAGCAGTGGGTACCCAGGGCAGTACTTC,CASSGYPGQYF
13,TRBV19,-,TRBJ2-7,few,TGTGCCAGTGGGACAAGTCCTACCTACGAGCAGTACTTC,CASGTSPTYEQYF
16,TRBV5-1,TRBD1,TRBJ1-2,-,TGCGCCAGCAGCTTACTATCCGCGACAGGGGCCTATGGCTACACCTTC,CASSLLSATGAYGYTF
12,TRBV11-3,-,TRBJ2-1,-,TGTGCCAGCAGCATCCAGGAGGGTGAGCAGTTCTTC,CASSIQEGEQFF